Listed below are T cell receptor beta chains from one sample, sequenced in a study of T cells and Merkel cell carcinoma outcomes. TCRdb's table, derived via immunoSEQ multiplex PCR, lists solely in-frame clones and lacks some. The data contain 8,000 to 9,500 clones, approximately 81% of them singletons. The sequencing input was tumor tissue from Merkel cell carcinoma. The receptor set was obtained from a human donor with Merkel cell carcinoma. CDR3s leave out the opening cysteine and the closing phenylalanine or tryptophan.

J,V,CDR3
TRBJ1-4,TRBV25-1,ASSRPGQLNEKLF
TRBJ2-5,TRBV6-5,ASRRDRRGETQY
TRBJ2-1,TRBV18,ASSPEFVNEQF
TRBJ2-7,TRBV29-1,SGGLAGGLNEQY
TRBJ2-7,TRBV4-2,ASSQEGGLRGLRYEQY
TRBJ1-2,TRBV7-6,ASSLSQGGIGYT
TRBJ2-7,TRBV29-1,SVVPDRDEQY
TRBJ1-5,TRBV29-1,SVGTSNQPQH
TRBJ2-3,TRBV7-9,ASSRPGGRTDTQY
TRBJ1-6,TRBV2,ATQTANSPLH
TRBJ2-3,TRBV9,ASTSGGSPGTDTQY
TRBJ2-5,TRBV15,ATSISQGLAGGERETQY
TRBJ1-5,TRBV7-6,ASSPRGNQPQH